A single sample is the source of the 20 T cell receptor beta chains below, sequenced in a study of monozygotic twins with inflammatory bowel disease. From the 5' RACE reads, TCRdb lists one entry per CDR3 protein and no DNA. With about 300,000 distinct CDR3 sequences in the sample, the ten largest clones hold over 5.5%. The sample was blood. The receptors derive from a human donor with ulcerative colitis or Crohn's disease, or a healthy co-twin of an affected twin (not recorded which).

The CDR3 protein is CASSEGGIYTEAFF. The rearrangement uses TRBV10-2 and TRBJ1-1; TCRdb outputs TRBD1, but without DNA this stays unchecked. This CDR3 has 14 amino acids. From germline, CDR1 is WSHSY and CDR2 SAAADI.

This sequence joins TRBV28 and TRBJ2-7; TCRdb designates TRBD2, a call that cannot be tested without DNA. CDR1 and CDR2 from the germline V gene are MDHEN and SYDVKM. The CDR3 has 13 residues. CDR3: CASSWPYHYEQYF.

The CDR3 spells CASSLDGTVTYEQYF. This rearrangement joins TRBV7-2 to TRBJ2-7; the D gene TCRdb calls, TRBD1, cannot be checked with no DNA. CDR3 size: 15 residues. Germline assignment: CDR1 SGHTA and CDR2 FQGNSA.

The chain uses TRBV29-1 and TRBJ2-3; TCRdb's D call, TRBD2, is unchecked because there is no DNA. The germline CDR1 and CDR2 sequences are SQVTM and ANQGSEA. There are 14 residues in the CDR3. CDR3 residues: CSVEMVAGEDTQYF.

CDR3 in amino acids: CAVCLRSEGTGELFF. The chain is built from TRBV19 and TRBJ2-2. The CDR3 is made up of 15 amino acids. From germline, CDR1 is LNHDA and CDR2 SQIVND (reference sequence).

V gene TRBV20-1 combines with J gene TRBJ2-1; TCRdb names TRBD1, which stays unverified in the absence of DNA. This CDR3 comprises 12 residues. CDR1 is DFQATT and CDR2 is SNEGSKA in the germline V gene (reference sequence). This CDR3 is CSARGAGGRRFF.

This sequence joins TRBV25-1 and TRBJ1-6. The germline V gene has CDR1 MGHDK and CDR2 SYGVNS. This CDR3 region has 15 residues. CDR3 protein: CASRVRSSYNSPLHF.

This rearrangement joins TRBV20-1 to TRBJ1-5; TCRdb lists TRBD1, though no DNA is available to test this call. Germline V CDR1 and CDR2: DFQATT, SNEGSKA (reference sequence). CDR3 length equals 11 residues. This CDR3 is CSAGSPGPQHF.

The CDR3 region is CASRGGTGNQPQHF. The chain employs TRBV6-1 and TRBJ1-5; TCRdb calls TRBD1, which cannot be checked without DNA. CDR1 and CDR2 from the germline V gene are MNHNS and SASEGT. The CDR3 length is 14 residues.

V is TRBV12-3 or TRBV12-4 and J is TRBJ2-1. The CDR3 is 11 residues long. This CDR3 reads CASSLMGEQFF.

This chain links TRBV7-2 with TRBJ2-1; TCRdb calls TRBD2, which cannot be checked without DNA. The CDR3 is made up of 15 amino acids. Per the germline V gene, CDR1 is SGHTA and CDR2 is FQGNSA. The CDR3 loop is CASSSRLAGYNEQFF. The whole variable domain, remainder taken from reference TRBV7-2 and TRBJ2-1, is GAGVSQSPSNKVTEKGKDVELRCDPISGHTALYWYRQSLGQGLEFLIYFQGNSAPDKSGLPSDRFSAERTGGSVSTLTIQRTQQEDSAVYLCASSSRLAGYNEQFFGPGTRLTVL.

The rearrangement joins TRBV7-9 to TRBJ2-4. The CDR3 has 14 residues. The germline V gene encodes CDR1 SEHNR and CDR2 FQNEAQ (reference sequence). The CDR3 here is CASSSGVGENIQYF.

This chain connects TRBV20-1 to TRBJ1-1; TCRdb returns TRBD1, unconfirmable since there is no DNA. The CDR3 runs 14 residues. CDR1 DFQATT and CDR2 SNEGSKA come from the germline V gene (reference sequence). The CDR3 spells CSANPGNRRTEAFF.

The chain is built from TRBV4-3 and TRBJ2-1; TCRdb designates TRBD1, a call that cannot be tested without DNA. The CDR3 loop spans 17 amino acids. Germline loops: CDR1 LGHNA, CDR2 YSLEER. CDR3 sequence reads: CASSQDRGRGSYNEQFF.

J is TRBJ2-7 and V is TRBV13; the TRBD2 assignment by TCRdb is unverifiable without DNA. This CDR3 is built from 13 residues. The germline V gene has CDR1 PRHDT and CDR2 FYEKMQ (reference sequence). The CDR3 here is CATLTRGSYEQYF. Full variable domain (missing parts from reference TRBV13 and TRBJ2-7): AAGVIQSPRHLIKEKRETATLKCYPIPRHDTVYWYQQGPGQDPQFLISFYEKMQSDKGSIPDRFSAQQFSDYHSELNMSSLELGDSALYFCATLTRGSYEQYFGPGTRLTVT.

The chain has TRBV7-2 and TRBJ1-2. The CDR3 extends over 15 amino acids. Germline V CDR1 and CDR2: SGHTA, FQGNSA. CDR3 residues: CASTEGSTKAYGYTF. Based on the CDR3 plus reference TRBV7-2 and TRBJ1-2, the full variable domain is GAGVSQSPSNKVTEKGKDVELRCDPISGHTALYWYRQSLGQGLEFLIYFQGNSAPDKSGLPSDRFSAERTGGSVSTLTIQRTQQEDSAVYLCASTEGSTKAYGYTFGSGTRLTVV.

The rearrangement links TRBV20-1 to TRBJ1-5; as DNA is missing, the TRBD1 call by TCRdb cannot be tested. Germline V gene data show CDR1 as DFQATT and CDR2 as SNEGSKA (reference sequence). The CDR3 spans 14 residues. CDR3 in amino acids: CSARPPRGYQPQHF.

The chain carries TRBV7-2 and TRBJ1-2; TCRdb designates TRBD1, a call that cannot be tested without DNA. CDR3 length equals 15 residues. Germline assignment: CDR1 SGHTA and CDR2 FQGNSA. The CDR3 loop is CASSPDYRGSNGYTF.

The CDR3: CAISGSIRGRVETQYF. This sequence joins TRBV10-3 and TRBJ2-5; TCRdb selects TRBD2, and the lack of DNA leaves this call unchecked. This CDR3 is built from 16 residues. CDR1 is ENHRY, CDR2 SYGVKD, per germline.

The rearrangement uses TRBV7-2 and TRBJ2-5; TCRdb names TRBD1, which stays unverified in the absence of DNA. The germline V gene encodes CDR1 SGHTA and CDR2 FQGNSA. The CDR3 is 16 amino acids. The CDR3 sequence: CASSTGQGANEETQYF. Supplemented by reference TRBV7-2 and TRBJ2-5, the full variable domain reads GAGVSQSPSNKVTEKGKDVELRCDPISGHTALYWYRQSLGQGLEFLIYFQGNSAPDKSGLPSDRFSAERTGGSVSTLTIQRTQQEDSAVYLCASSTGQGANEETQYFGPGTRLLVL.